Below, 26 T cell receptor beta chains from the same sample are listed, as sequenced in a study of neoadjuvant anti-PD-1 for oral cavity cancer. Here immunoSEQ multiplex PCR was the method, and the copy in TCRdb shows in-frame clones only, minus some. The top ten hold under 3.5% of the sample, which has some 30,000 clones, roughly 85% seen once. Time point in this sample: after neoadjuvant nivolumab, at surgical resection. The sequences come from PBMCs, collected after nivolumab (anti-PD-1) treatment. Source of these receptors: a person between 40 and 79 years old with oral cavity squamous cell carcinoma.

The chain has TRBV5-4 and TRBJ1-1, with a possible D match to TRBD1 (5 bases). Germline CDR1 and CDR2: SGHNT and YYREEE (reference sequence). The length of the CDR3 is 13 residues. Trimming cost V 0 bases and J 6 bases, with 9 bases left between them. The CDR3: CASSLGVGAEAFF. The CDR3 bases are TGTGCCAGCAGCTTGGGGGTAGGGGCTGAAGCTTTCTTT. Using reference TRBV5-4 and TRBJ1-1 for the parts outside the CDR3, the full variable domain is ETGVTQSPTHLIKTRGQQVTLRCSSQSGHNTVSWYQQALGQGPQFIFQYYREEENGRGNFPPRFSGLQFPNYSSELNVNALELDDSALYLCASSLGVGAEAFFGQGTRLTVV.

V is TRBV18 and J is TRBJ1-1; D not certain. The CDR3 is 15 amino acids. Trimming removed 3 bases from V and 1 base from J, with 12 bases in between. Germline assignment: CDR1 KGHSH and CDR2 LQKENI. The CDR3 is CASSPAARRNTEAFF. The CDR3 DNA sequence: TGTGCCAGCTCACCCGCAGCTAGGAGGAACACTGAAGCTTTCTTT. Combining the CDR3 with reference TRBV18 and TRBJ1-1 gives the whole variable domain NAGVMQNPRHLVRRRGQEARLRCSPMKGHSHVYWYRQLPEEGLKFMVYLQKENIIDESGMPKERFSAEFPKEGPSILRIQQVVRGDSAAYFCASSPAARRNTEAFFGQGTRLTVV.

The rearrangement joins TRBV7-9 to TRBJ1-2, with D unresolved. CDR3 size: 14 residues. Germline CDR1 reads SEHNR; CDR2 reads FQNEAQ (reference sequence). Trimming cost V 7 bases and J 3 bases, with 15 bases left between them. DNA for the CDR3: TGTGCCAGCACCCTCGGTCCGTTCTACTATGGCTACACCTTC. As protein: CASTLGPFYYGYTF.

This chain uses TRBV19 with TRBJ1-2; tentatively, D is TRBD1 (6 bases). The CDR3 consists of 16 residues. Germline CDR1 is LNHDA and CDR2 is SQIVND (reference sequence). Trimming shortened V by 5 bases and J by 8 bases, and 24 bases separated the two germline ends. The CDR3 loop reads CASSQGTATGAGGYTF. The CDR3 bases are TGTGCCAGTAGTCAGGGGACCGCCACGGGGGCTGGGGGCTACACCTTC.

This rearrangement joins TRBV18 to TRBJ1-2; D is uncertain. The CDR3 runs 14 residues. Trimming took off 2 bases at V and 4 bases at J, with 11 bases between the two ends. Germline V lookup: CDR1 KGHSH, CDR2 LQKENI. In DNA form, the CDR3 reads TGTGCCAGCTCACCAGTGGAGTCAAGCTATGGCTACACCTTC. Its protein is CASSPVESSYGYTF. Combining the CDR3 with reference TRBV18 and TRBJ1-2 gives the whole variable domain NAGVMQNPRHLVRRRGQEARLRCSPMKGHSHVYWYRQLPEEGLKFMVYLQKENIIDESGMPKERFSAEFPKEGPSILRIQQVVRGDSAAYFCASSPVESSYGYTFGSGTRLTVV.

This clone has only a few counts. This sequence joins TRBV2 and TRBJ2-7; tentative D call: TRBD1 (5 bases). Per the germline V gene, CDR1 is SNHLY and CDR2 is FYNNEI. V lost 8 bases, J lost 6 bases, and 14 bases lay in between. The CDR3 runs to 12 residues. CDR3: CASQRGDSEQYF. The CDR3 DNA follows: TGTGCCAGCCAAAGGGGTGACAGCGAGCAGTACTTC.

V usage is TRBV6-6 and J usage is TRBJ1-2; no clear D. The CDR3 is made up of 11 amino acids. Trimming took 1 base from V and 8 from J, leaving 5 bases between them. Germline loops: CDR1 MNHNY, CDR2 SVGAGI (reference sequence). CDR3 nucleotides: TGTGCCAGCAGTTACTTGTCGGGCTACACCTTC. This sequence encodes CASSYLSGYTF.

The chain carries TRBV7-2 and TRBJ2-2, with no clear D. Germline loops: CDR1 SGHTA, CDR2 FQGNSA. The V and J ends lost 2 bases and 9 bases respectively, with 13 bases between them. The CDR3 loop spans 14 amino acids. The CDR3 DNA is TGTGCCAGCAGCTTACCCCCACAGCGCCGGGAGCTGTTTTTT. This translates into CASSLPPQRRELFF.

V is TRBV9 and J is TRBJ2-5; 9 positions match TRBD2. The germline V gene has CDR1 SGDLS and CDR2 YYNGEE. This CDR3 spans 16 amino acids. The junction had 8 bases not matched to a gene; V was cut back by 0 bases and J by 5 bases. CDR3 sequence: CASSVGGRGGQETQYF. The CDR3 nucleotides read TGTGCCAGCAGCGTAGGAGGGCGGGGGGGCCAGGAGACCCAGTACTTC.

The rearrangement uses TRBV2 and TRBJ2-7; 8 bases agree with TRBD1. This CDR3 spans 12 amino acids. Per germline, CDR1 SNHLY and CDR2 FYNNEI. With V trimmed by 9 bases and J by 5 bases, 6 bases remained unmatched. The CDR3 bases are TGTGCCAGGCGGACAGGGCTCGACGAGCAGTACTTC. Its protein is CARRTGLDEQYF.

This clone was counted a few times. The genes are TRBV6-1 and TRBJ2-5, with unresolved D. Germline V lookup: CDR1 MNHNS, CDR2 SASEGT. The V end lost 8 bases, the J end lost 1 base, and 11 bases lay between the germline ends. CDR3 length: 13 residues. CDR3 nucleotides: TGTGCCAGCCGGAGACGGATCCAAGAGACCCAGTACTTC. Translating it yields CASRRRIQETQYF.

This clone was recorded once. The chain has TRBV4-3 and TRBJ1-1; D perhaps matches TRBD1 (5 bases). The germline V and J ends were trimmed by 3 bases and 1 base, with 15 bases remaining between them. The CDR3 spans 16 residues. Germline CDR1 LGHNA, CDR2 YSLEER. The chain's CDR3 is CASSQGRNRENTEAFF. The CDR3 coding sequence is TGCGCCAGCAGCCAGGGACGTAACCGGGAGAACACTGAAGCTTTCTTT.

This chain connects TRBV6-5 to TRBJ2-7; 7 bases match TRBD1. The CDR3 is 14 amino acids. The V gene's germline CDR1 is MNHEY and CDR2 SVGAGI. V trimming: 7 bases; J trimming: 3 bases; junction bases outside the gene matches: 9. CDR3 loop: CASTARQGNYEQYF. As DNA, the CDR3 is TGTGCCAGCACCGCACGACAGGGTAACTACGAGCAGTACTTC.

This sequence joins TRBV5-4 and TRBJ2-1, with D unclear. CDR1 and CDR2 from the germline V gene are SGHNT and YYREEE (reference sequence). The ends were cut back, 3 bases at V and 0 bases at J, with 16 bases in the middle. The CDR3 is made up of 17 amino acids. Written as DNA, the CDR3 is TGTGCCAGCAGCTCGGGTTCACGTGAAAGCTCCTACAATGAGCAGTTCTTC. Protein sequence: CASSSGSRESSYNEQFF.

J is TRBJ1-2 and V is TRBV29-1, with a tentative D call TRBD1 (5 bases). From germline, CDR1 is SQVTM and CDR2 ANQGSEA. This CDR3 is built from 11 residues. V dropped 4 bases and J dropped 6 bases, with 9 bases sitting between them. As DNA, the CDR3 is TGCAGCGTTGGGCAGGGCGATGGCTACACCTTC. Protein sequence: CSVGQGDGYTF. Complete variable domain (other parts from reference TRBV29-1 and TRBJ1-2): SAVISQKPSRDICQRGTSLTIQCQVDSQVTMMFWYRQQPGQSLTLIATANQGSEATYESGFVIDKFPISRPNLTFSTLTVSNMSPEDSSIYLCSVGQGDGYTFGSGTRLTVV.

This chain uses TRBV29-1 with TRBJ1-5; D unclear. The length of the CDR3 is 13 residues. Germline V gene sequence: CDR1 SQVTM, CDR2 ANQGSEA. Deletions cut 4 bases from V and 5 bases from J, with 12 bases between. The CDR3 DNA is TGCAGCGTTGTCAGCAGGTTGGATCAGCCCCAGCATTTT. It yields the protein CSVVSRLDQPQHF.

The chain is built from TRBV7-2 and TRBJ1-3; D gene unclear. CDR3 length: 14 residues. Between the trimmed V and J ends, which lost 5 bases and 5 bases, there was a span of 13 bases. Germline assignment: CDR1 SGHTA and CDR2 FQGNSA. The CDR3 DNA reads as TGTGCCAGCAGCCCACCCCCAGGACGAAACACCATATATTTT. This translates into CASSPPPGRNTIYF.

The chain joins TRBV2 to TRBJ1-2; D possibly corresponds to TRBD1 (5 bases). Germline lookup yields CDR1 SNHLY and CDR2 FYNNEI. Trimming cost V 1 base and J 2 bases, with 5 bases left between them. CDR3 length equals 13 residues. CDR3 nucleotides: TGTGCCAGCAGTGAAGGGGGGAACTATGGCTACACCTTC. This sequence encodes CASSEGGNYGYTF.

The CDR3 DNA reads TGTGCCAGCAGTGGAACAGAGCGGACCGGGGAGCTGTTTTTT. Amino acid sequence: CASSGTERTGELFF. The rearrangement links TRBV2 to TRBJ2-2; maybe TRBD2 (5 bases). V was clipped by 4 bases and J by 5 bases, with 11 bases between them. The CDR3 contains 14 residues. The germline gives CDR1 SNHLY, CDR2 FYNNEI. Together with reference TRBV2 and TRBJ2-2, the CDR3 gives the full variable domain: EPEVTQTPSHQVTQMGQEVILRCVPISNHLYFYWYRQILGQKVEFLVSFYNNEISEKSEIFDDQFSVERPDGSNFTLKIRSTKLEDSAMYFCASSGTERTGELFFGEGSRLTVL.

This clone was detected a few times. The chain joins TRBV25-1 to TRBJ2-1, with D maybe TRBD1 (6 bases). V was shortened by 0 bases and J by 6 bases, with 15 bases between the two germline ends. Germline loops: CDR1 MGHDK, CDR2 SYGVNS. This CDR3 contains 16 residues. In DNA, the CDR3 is TGTGCCAGCAGTGAATACGGCCTGGGGGCCTTCAATGAGCAGTTCTTC. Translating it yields CASSEYGLGAFNEQFF.

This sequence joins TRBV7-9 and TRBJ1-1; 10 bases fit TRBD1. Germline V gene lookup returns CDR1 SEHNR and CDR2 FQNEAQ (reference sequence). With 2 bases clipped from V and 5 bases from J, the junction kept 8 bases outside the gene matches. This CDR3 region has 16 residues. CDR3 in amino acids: CASSLRIGQGETEAFF. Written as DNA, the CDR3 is TGTGCCAGCAGCTTACGCATCGGACAGGGGGAAACTGAAGCTTTCTTT.

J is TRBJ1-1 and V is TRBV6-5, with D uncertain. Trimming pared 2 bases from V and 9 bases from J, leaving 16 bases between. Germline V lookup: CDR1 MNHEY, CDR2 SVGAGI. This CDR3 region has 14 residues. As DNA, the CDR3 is TGTGCCAGCAGTTACGGGGAGGGAGGAGTACAAGCTTTCTTT. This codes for CASSYGEGGVQAFF.

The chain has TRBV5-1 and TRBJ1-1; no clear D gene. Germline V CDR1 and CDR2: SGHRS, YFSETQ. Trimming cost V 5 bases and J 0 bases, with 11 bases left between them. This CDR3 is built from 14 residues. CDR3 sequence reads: CASRSVRVNTEAFF. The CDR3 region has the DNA TGCGCCAGCAGGTCCGTGCGGGTGAACACTGAAGCTTTCTTT.

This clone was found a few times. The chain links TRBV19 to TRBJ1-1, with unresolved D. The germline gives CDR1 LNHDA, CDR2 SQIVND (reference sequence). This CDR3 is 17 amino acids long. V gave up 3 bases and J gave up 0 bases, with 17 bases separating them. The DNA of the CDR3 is TGTGCCAGTAGTATTTTCCCCCCGGCGGCCCTGAACACTGAAGCTTTCTTT. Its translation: CASSIFPPAALNTEAFF.

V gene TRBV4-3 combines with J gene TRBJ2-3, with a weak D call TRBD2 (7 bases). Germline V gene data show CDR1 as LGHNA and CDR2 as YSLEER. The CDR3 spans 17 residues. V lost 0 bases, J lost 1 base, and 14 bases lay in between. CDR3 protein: CASSQDRGGGGTDTQYF. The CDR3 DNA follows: TGCGCCAGCAGCCAAGATCGGGGAGGGGGGGGCACAGATACGCAGTATTTT.

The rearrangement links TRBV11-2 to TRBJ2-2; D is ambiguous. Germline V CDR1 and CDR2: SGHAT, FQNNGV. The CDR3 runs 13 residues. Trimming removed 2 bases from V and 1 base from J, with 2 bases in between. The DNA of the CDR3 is TGTGCCAGCAGCTTACTGAACACCGGGGAGCTGTTTTTT. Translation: CASSLLNTGELFF.